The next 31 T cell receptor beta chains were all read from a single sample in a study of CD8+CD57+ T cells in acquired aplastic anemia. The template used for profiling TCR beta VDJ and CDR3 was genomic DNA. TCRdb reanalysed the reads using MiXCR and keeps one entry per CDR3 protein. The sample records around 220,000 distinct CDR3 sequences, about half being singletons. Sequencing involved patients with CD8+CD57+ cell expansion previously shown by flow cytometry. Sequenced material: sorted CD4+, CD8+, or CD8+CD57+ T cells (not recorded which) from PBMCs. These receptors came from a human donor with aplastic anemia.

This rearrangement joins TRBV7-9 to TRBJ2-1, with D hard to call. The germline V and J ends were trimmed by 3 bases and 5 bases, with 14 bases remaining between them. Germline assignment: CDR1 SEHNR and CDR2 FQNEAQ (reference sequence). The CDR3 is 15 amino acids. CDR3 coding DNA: TGTGCCAGCAGCTTGGGTGTCGGGTCCCACAATGAGCAGTTCTTC. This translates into CASSLGVGSHNEQFF.

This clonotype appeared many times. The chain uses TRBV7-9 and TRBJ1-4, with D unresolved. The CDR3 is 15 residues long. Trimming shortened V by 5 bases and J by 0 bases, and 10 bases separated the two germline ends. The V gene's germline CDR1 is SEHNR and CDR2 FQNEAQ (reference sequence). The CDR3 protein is CASSLDSSTNEKLFF. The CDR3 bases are TGTGCCAGCAGCCTGGACTCGTCAACTAATGAAAAACTGTTTTTT.

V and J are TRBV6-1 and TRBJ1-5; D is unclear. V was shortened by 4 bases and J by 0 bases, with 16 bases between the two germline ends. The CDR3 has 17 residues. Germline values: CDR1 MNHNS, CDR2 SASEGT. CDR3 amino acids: CASSASQLKYSNQPQHF. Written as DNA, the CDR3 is TGTGCCAGCAGTGCGTCACAGCTAAAATATAGCAATCAGCCCCAGCATTTT.

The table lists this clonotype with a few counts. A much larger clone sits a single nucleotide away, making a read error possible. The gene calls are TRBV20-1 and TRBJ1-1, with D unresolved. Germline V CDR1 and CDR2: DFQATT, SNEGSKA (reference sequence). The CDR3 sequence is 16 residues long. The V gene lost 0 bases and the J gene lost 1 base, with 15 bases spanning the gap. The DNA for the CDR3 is TGCAGTGCTAGAGATCTGCCGGGCCTTAAGAACACTGAAGCTTTCTTT. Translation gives CSARDLPGLKNTEAFF.

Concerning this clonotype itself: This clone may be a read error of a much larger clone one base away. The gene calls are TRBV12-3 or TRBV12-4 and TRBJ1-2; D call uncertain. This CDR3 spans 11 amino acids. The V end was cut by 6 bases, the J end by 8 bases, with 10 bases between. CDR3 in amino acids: CASSKGGGYTF. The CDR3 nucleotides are TGTGCCAGCAGCAAGGGTGGGGGCTACACCTTC.

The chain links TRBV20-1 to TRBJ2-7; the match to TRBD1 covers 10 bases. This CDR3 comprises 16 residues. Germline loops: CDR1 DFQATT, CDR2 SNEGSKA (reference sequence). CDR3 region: CSRPRFGQGGSYEQYF. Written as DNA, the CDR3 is TGCAGCCGGCCCCGATTCGGACAGGGGGGATCCTACGAGCAGTACTTC.

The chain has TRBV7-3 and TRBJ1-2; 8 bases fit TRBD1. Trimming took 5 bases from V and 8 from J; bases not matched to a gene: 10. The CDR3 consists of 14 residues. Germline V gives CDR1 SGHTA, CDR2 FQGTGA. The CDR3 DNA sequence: TGTGCCAGCAGCATCGCAGGGGGCTTGGGAGGCTACACCTTC. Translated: CASSIAGGLGGYTF.

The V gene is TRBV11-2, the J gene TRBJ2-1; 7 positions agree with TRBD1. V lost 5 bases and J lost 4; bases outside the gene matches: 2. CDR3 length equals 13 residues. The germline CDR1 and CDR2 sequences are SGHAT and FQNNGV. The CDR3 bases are TGTGCCAGCAGCGAGACAGGGTACAATGAGCAGTTCTTC. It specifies CASSETGYNEQFF.

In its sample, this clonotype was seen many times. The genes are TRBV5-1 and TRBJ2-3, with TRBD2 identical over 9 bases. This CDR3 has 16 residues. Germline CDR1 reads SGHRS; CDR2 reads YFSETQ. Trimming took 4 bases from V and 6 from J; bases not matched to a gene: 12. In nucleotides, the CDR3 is TGCGCCAGCAGCCCCAGCGGTAGCGGGGGTCCGGATACGCAGTATTTT. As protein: CASSPSGSGGPDTQYF.

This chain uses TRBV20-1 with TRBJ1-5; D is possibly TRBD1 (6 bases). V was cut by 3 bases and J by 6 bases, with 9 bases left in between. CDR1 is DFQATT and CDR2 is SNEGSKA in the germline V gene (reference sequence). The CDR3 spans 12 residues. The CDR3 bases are TGCAGTGCTAGGACAGGCCGTCAGCCCCAGCATTTT. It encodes CSARTGRQPQHF.

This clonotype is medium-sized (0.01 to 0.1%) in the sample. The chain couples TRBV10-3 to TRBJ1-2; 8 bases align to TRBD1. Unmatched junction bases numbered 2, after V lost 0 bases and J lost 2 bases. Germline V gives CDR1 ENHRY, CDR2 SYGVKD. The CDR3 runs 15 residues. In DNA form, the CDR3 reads TGTGCCATCAGTGAGTCTAGGACAGGGAACTATGGCTACACCTTC. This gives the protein CAISESRTGNYGYTF.

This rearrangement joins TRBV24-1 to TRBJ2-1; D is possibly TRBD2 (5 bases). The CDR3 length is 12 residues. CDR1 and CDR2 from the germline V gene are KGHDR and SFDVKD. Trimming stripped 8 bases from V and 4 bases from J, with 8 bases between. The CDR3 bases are TGTGCCACCAAGGACTTATACAATGAGCAGTTCTTC. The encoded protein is CATKDLYNEQFF.

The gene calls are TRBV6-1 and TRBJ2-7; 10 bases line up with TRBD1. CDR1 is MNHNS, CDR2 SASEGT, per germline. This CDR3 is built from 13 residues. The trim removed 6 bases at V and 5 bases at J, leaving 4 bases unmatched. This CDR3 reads CASSRDRGNEQYV. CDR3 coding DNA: TGTGCCAGCAGCCGGGACAGGGGAAACGAGCAGTACGTC.

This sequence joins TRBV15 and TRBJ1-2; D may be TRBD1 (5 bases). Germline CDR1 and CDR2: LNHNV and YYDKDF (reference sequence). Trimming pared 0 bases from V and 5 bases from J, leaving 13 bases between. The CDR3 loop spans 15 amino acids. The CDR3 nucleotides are TGTGCCACCAGCAGAGACAGGGTGGGTGATTATGGCTACACCTTC. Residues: CATSRDRVGDYGYTF.

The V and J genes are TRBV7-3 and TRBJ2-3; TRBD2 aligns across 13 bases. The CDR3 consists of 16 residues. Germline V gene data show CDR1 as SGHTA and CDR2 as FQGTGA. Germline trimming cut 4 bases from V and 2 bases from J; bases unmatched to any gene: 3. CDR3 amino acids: CASSSGLAGATDTQYF. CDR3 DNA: TGTGCCAGCAGCTCAGGACTAGCGGGGGCCACAGATACGCAGTATTTT. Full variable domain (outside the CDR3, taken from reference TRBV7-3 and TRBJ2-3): GAGVSQTPSNKVTEKGKYVELRCDPISGHTALYWYRQSLGQGPEFLIYFQGTGAADDSGLPNDRFFAVRPEGSVSTLKIQRTERGDSAVYLCASSSGLAGATDTQYFGPGTRLTVL.

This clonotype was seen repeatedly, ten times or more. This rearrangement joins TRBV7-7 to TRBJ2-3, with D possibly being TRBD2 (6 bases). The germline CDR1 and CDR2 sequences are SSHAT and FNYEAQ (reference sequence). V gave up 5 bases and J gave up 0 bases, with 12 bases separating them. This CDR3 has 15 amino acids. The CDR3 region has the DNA TGTGCCAGCAGCAGAGGGGAGGCTAGCACAGATACGCAGTATTTT. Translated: CASSRGEASTDTQYF.

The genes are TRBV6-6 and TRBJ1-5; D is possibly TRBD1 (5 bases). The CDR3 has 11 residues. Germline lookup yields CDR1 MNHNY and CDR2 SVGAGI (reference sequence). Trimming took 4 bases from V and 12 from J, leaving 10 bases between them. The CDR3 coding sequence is TGTGCCAGCAGTTCCAGGGAGCACCAGCATTTT. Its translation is CASSSREHQHF.

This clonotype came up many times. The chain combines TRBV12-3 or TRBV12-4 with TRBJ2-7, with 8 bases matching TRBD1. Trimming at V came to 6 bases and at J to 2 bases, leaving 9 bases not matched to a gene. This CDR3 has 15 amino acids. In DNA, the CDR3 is TGTGCCAGCAGGCAGGGGGCCTCCTGGGCCTACGAGCAGTACTTC. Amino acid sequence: CASRQGASWAYEQYF.

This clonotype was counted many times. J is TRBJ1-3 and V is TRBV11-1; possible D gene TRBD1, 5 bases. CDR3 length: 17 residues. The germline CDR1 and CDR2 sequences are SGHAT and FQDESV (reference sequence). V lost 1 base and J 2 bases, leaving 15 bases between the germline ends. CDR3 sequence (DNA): TGTGCCAGCAGCTTAGGTCGACCGAAGGACACTGGAAACACCATATATTTT. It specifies CASSLGRPKDTGNTIYF. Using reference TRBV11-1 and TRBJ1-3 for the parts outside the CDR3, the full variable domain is EAEVAQSPRYKITEKSQAVAFWCDPISGHATLYWYRQILGQGPELLVQFQDESVVDDSQLPKDRFSAERLKGVDSTLKIQPAELGDSAMYLCASSLGRPKDTGNTIYFGEGSWLTVV.

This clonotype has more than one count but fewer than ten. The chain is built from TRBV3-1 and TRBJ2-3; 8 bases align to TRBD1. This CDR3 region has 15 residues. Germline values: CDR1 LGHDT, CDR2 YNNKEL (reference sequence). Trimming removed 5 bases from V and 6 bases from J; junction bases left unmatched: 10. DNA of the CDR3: TGTGCCAGCAGCTCGCACAGGGGGGCAGGTGATACGCAGTATTTT. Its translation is CASSSHRGAGDTQYF.

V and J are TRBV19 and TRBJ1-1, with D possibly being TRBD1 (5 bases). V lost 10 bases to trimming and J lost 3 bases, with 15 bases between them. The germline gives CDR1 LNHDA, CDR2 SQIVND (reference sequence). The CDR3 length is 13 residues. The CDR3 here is CATAGFYDTEAFF. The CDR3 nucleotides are TGTGCCACGGCAGGGTTTTACGACACTGAAGCTTTCTTT.

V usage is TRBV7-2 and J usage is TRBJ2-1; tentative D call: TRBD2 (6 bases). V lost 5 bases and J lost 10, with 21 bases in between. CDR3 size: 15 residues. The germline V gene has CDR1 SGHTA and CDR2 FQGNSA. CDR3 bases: TGTGCCAGCAGCGGAACCCGGGGGATCCTTGGCGAGCAGTTCTTC. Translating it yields CASSGTRGILGEQFF.

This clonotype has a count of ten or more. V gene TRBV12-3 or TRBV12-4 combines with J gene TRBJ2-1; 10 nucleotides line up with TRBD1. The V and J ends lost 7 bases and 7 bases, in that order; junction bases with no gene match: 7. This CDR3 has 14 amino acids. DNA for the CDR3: TGTGCCAGCACCCTGGACAGGGGGAAGAATGAGCAGTTCTTC. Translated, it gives CASTLDRGKNEQFF.

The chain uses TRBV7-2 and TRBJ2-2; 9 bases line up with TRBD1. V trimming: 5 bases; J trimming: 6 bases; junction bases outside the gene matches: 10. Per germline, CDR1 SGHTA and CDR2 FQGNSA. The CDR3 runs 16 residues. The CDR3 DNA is TGTGCCAGCAGCCCCGGGACAGGGTTGAAAGCCGGGGAGCTGTTTTTT. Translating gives CASSPGTGLKAGELFF.

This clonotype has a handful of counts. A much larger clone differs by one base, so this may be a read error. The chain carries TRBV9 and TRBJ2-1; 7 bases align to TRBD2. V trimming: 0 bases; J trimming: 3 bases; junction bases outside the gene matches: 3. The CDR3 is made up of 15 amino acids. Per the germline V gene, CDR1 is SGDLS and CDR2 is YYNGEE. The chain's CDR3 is CASSVAGRDYNEQFF. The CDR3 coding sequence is TGTGCCAGCAGCGTAGCGGGGAGGGACTACAATGAGCAGTTCTTC. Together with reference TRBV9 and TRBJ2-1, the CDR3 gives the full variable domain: DSGVTQTPKHLITATGQRVTLRCSPRSGDLSVYWYQQSLDQGLQFLIQYYNGEERAKGNILERFSAQQFPDLHSELNLSSLELGDSALYFCASSVAGRDYNEQFFGPGTRLTVL.

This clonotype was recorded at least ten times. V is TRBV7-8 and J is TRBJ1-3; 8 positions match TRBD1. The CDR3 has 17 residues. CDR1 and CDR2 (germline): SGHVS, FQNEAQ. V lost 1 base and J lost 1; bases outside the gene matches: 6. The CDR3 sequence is CASSLGTGPRSGNTIYF. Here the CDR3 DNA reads TGTGCCAGCAGCTTAGGGACAGGGCCTCGTTCTGGAAACACCATATATTTT.

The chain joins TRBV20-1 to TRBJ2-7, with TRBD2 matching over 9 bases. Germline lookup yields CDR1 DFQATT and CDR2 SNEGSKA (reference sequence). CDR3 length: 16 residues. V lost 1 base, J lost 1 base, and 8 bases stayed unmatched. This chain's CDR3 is CSARASRGGFSYEQYF. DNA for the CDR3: TGCAGTGCTAGAGCCTCGCGGGGGGGGTTTTCCTACGAGCAGTACTTC.

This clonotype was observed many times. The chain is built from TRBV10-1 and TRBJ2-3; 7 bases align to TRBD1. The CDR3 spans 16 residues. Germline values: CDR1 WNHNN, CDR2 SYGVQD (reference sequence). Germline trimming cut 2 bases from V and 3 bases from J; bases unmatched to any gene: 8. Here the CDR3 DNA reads TGCGCCAGCAGTGAGGCGACAGGGAGCGGTACAGATACGCAGTATTTT. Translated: CASSEATGSGTDTQYF.

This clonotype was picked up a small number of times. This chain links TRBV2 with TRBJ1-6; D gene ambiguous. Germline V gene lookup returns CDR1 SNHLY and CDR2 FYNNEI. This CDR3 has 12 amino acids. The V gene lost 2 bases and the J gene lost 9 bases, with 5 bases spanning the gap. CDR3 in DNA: TGTGCCAGCAGTGAACGCCTTTCACCCCTCCACTTT. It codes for CASSERLSPLHF. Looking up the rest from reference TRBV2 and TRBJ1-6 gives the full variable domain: EPEVTQTPSHQVTQMGQEVILRCVPISNHLYFYWYRQILGQKVEFLVSFYNNEISEKSEIFDDQFSVERPDGSNFTLKIRSTKLEDSAMYFCASSERLSPLHFGNGTRLTVT.

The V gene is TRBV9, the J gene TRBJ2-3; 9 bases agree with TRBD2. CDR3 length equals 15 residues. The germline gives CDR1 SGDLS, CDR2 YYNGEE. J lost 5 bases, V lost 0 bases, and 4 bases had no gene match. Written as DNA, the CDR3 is TGTGCCAGCAGCGTAGGGGCTAGCGGGATAGATACGCAGTATTTT. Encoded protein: CASSVGASGIDTQYF.

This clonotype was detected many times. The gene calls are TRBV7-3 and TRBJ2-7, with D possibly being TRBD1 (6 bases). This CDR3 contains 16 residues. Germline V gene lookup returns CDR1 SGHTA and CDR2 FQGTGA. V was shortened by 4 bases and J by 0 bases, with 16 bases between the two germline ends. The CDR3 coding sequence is TGTGCCAGCAGCTCCGGCCGGGACACCCACTCCTACGAGCAGTACTTC. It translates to CASSSGRDTHSYEQYF.